A single sample gave rise to the 10 T cell receptor beta chains below, sequenced in a study of T cells in Graves' hyperthyroidism and ophthalmopathy. Amplification yielded TCR beta CDR3 regions, with RNA transcripts as the source. The HTBI primer set served for first-round RT-PCR of the TCR CDR3. TCRdb fed the multiplex PCR reads into MiXCR, producing one record per CDR3 protein. The sample has around 440,000 distinct CDR3 sequences; about 15% are singletons. The specimen sequenced was blood. The source is a woman between 18 and 29 years old with Graves' hyperthyroidism.

This clonotype was seen many times. The rearrangement links TRBV27 to TRBJ2-3; D possibly corresponds to TRBD2 (7 bases). Trimming removed 5 bases at V and 2 bases at J, with 14 bases between. The CDR3 has 15 amino acids. Germline lookup yields CDR1 MNHEY and CDR2 SMNVEV (reference sequence). CDR3 nucleotide sequence: TGTGCCAGCAGTCCGCGGGGGCGACTCACAGATACGCAGTATTTT. Its protein is CASSPRGRLTDTQYF.

This clonotype was detected ten times or more. DNA for the CDR3: TGCGCCAGCAGCTTGAATATAGCTAGCGACAATGAGCAGTTCTTC. Its translation is CASSLNIASDNEQFF. The rearrangement joins TRBV5-1 to TRBJ2-1; a possible D gene is TRBD2 (6 bases). Trimming took 1 base from V and 5 from J, leaving 13 bases between them. The CDR3 spans 15 residues. Germline lookup yields CDR1 SGHRS and CDR2 YFSETQ.

With regard to this clonotype: A much larger clone differs by one base, so this may be a read error. This rearrangement joins TRBV4-1 to TRBJ2-7; D not certain. The CDR3 covers 13 residues. Germline-derived CDR1 and CDR2 are MGHRA and YSYEKL. With 8 bases removed from V and 5 bases from J, the gap between germline ends came to 16 bases. CDR3 loop: CASSRKLHHEQYF. DNA of the CDR3: TGCGCCAGCTCCCGAAAGCTTCACCACGAGCAGTACTTC.

This clonotype appeared a few times. This chain links TRBV19 with TRBJ2-2, with D perhaps TRBD1 (6 bases). The CDR3 contains 13 residues. Germline V lookup: CDR1 LNHDA, CDR2 SQIVND (reference sequence). V dropped 5 bases and J dropped 8 bases, with 12 bases sitting between them. CDR3: CASSSAGVGELFF. CDR3 nucleotides: TGTGCCAGTAGTTCAGCAGGGGTAGGGGAGCTGTTTTTT.

This clonotype was seen repeatedly, ten times or more. The CDR3, as DNA: TGTGCCAGCAGTTTAGGAGCGGGAGGGGAGATAGGTGAGCAGTTCTTC. It specifies CASSLGAGGEIGEQFF. The gene calls are TRBV12-3 or TRBV12-4 and TRBJ2-1; 10 bases map to TRBD2. With V trimmed by 1 base and J by 9 bases, 9 bases remained unmatched. The CDR3 loop spans 16 amino acids.

Worth noting for this clonotype: No conserved phenylalanine or tryptophan ends this CDR3, so it is likely a read error. The chain uses TRBV28 and TRBJ1-3; TRBD1 is a possible D gene (5 bases). Trimming took 6 bases from V and 4 from J, leaving 7 bases between them. The germline CDR1 and CDR2 sequences are MDHEN and SYDVKM. This CDR3 has 12 amino acids. The CDR3 spells CASSPGGNTIYL. The CDR3 coding sequence is TGTGCCAGCAGCCCAGGGGGAAACACCATATATTTG.

This clonotype was recorded at least ten times. The chain joins TRBV30 to TRBJ1-1; the D is unclear. V was pared by 6 bases and J by 1 base, with 3 bases between. The V gene's germline CDR1 is GTSNPN and CDR2 SVGIG (reference sequence). This CDR3 comprises 10 residues. In nucleotides, the CDR3 is TGTGCCTGCCCGAACACTGAAGCTTTCTTT. Its translation: CACPNTEAFF. The complete variable domain, with remaining parts taken from reference TRBV30 and TRBJ1-1, reads SQTIHQWPATLVQPVGSPLSLECTVEGTSNPNLYWYRQAAGRGLQLLFYSVGIGQISSEVPQNLSASRPQDRQFILSSKKLLLSDSGFYLCACPNTEAFFGQGTRLTVV.

This clonotype was recorded many times. The chain uses TRBV6-1 and TRBJ1-5, with unresolved D. Germline CDR1 and CDR2: MNHNS and SASEGT. CDR3 length: 16 amino acids. Between the trimmed V and J ends, which lost 5 bases and 2 bases, there was a span of 16 bases. CDR3 in amino acids: CASSSREGGGNQPQHF. CDR3 DNA: TGTGCCAGCAGTTCCCGTGAGGGCGGGGGCAATCAGCCCCAGCATTTT.

This clonotype was counted at least ten times. This chain joins TRBV11-3 and TRBJ2-2, with 12 positions matching TRBD2. Germline V lookup: CDR1 SGHNT, CDR2 YENEEA. CDR3 length: 16 residues. V dropped 2 bases and J dropped 6; count of bases not matched to a gene: 4. The CDR3, as DNA: TGTGCCAGCAGCTTACGACCTAGCGGGAGGGCCGGGGAGCTGTTTTTT. This codes for CASSLRPSGRAGELFF.

This chain joins TRBV12-3 or TRBV12-4 and TRBJ2-3; TRBD1 is a possible D gene (5 bases). The CDR3 spans 14 residues. Here the CDR3 DNA reads TGTAACCCTTGCTGGGGCCGGACCACAGATACGCAGTATTTT. Its translation: CNPCWGRTTDTQYF.